One sample yielded the 3 T cell receptor beta chains listed below, sequenced in a study of graft-versus-host responses after intestinal transplantation. What these receptors recognize is not known. Profiled with immunoSEQ multiplex PCR; TCRdb holds only in-frame clones, not every one. This sample has about 85,000 clones, with approximately 89% found just once. The source material was unstimulated CD8+ T cells sorted from spleen or lymph node cells, sampled before transplant. Receptors were obtained from a human donor who was the organ donor for an intestinal transplant.

The chain couples TRBV10-2 to TRBJ2-3; D possibly uses TRBD1 or TRBD2 (5 bases each). CDR1 WSHSY and CDR2 SAAADI come from the germline V gene. Between the trimmed V and J ends, which lost 3 bases and 2 bases, there was a span of 12 bases. This CDR3 is built from 15 residues. CDR3 in amino acids: CASSDPGRHTDTQYF. The CDR3 nucleotides read TGCGCCAGCAGTGACCCGGGACGGCACACAGATACGCAGTATTTT.

The J gene is TRBJ2-3, the V gene TRBV14, with 7 nucleotides matching TRBD2. Trimming removed 3 bases from V and 4 bases from J; junction bases left unmatched: 10. Per the germline V gene, CDR1 is SGHDN and CDR2 is FVKESK. CDR3 length equals 16 residues. DNA for the CDR3: TGTGCCAGCAGCCACGGTTCAGGACTAGTTTCAGATACGCAGTATTTT. Translating gives CASSHGSGLVSDTQYF.

The chain couples TRBV6-5 to TRBJ1-3, with a possible D match to TRBD1 (6 bases). The CDR3 length is 15 residues. Germline CDR1 and CDR2: MNHEY and SVGAGI. V was trimmed by 9 bases and J by 0 bases, leaving 15 bases between them. The CDR3 bases are TGTGCCAGAAAAGCGGGACACCGCTCTGGAAACACCATATATTTT. Its protein is CARKAGHRSGNTIYF.